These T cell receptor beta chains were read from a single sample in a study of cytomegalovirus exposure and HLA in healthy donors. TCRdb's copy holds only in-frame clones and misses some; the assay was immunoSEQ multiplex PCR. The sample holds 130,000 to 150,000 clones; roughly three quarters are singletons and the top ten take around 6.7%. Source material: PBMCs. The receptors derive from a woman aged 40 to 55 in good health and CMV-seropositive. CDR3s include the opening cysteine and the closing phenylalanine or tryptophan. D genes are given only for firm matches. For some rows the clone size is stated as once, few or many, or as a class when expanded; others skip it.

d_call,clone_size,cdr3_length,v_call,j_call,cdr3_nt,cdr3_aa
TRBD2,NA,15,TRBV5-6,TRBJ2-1,TGTGCCAGCAGCCCGCGGGGGACCGGTAACAATGAGCAGTTCTTC,CASSPRGTGNNEQFF
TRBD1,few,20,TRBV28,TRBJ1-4,TGTGCCAGCAGTCCCCTGATCGGGACAGCATTATTAACAACTAATGAAAAACTGTTTTTT,CASSPLIGTALLTTNEKLFF
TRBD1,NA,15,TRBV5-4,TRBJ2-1,TGTGCCAGCAGCTTGTTGCAGGGGGCCTCAGGTGAGCAGTTCTTC,CASSLLQGASGEQFF
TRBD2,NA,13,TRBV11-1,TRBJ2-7,TGTGCCAGCAGCCGCGGGGGGGTCGACGAGCAGTACTTC,CASSRGGVDEQYF
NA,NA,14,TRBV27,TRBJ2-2,TGTGCCAGCAGGATAGACCGAGGTACCGGGGAGCTGTTTTTT,CASRIDRGTGELFF
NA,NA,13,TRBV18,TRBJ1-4,TGTGCCAGCTCACCTTGGTCCCAGGAAGAACTGTTTTTT,CASSPWSQEELFF
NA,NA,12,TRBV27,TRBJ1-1,TGTGCCAGCAGGACCAACAGGGAGCGGGCTTTCTTT,CASRTNRERAFF
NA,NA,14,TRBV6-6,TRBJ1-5,TGTGCCAGCACTATCCGCCCGACTAGTCAGCCCCAGCATTTT,CASTIRPTSQPQHF
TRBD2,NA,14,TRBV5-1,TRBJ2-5,TGCGCCAGCAGCTTGGGCAGCGGGGGAGAGACCCAGTACTTC,CASSLGSGGETQYF
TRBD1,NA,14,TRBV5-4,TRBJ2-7,TGTGCCAGCAGCTGGGGACAGGGAAGCTACGAGCAGTACTTC,CASSWGQGSYEQYF
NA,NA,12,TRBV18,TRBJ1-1,TGTGCCAGCTCTCGGGGAGACACTGAAGCTTTCTTT,CASSRGDTEAFF
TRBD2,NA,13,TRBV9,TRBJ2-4,TGTGCCAGCTCCCGGGGGGTAGATGACATTCAGTACTTC,CASSRGVDDIQYF
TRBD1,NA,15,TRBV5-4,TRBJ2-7,TGTGCCAGCAGCTCTCAGGGACAGGGGACCTACGAGCAGTACTTC,CASSSQGQGTYEQYF
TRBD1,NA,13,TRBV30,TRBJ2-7,TGTGCCTGGAGTTCAGGGGGCGTCTACGAGCAGTACTTC,CAWSSGGVYEQYF
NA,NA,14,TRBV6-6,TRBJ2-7,TGTGCCAGCAGTTACGGGGCTAACTCCTACGAGCAGTACTTC,CASSYGANSYEQYF
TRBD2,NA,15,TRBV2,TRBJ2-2,TGTGCCAGCAGGAAACTAGCGGGGGACACCGGGGAGCTGTTTTTT,CASRKLAGDTGELFF
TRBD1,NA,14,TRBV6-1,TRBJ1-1,TGTGCCAGCAGGGAGACAGGGGGGAGCACTGAAGCTTTCTTT,CASRETGGSTEAFF
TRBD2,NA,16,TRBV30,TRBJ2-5,TGTGCCTGGAGTCGCCCAGGGACGGGGGGGCCCAAGACCCAGTACTTC,CAWSRPGTGGPKTQYF
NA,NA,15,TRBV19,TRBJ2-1,TGTGCCAGTAGTATTGGTGGTTCAGGCTTTAGTGAGCAGTTCTTC,CASSIGGSGFSEQFF
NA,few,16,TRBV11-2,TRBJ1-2,TGTGCCAGCAGCTTAGATCTAGTAGCCGCTTCCTATGGCTACACCTTC,CASSLDLVAASYGYTF
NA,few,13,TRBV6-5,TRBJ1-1,TGTGCCAGCTCCAGGGTTTCGAACACTGAAGCTTTCTTT,CASSRVSNTEAFF
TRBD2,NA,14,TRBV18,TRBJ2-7,TGTGCCAGCTCACCACCAGGGAGGGCAGGCGAGCAGTACTTC,CASSPPGRAGEQYF
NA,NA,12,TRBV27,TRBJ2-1,TGTGCCAGCAGTTTCGACACCAATGAGCAGTTCTTC,CASSFDTNEQFF
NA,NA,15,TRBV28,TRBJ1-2,TGTGCCAGCACGGTAGGGGGACCGGCTAACTATGGCTACACCTTC,CASTVGGPANYGYTF
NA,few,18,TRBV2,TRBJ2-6,TGTGCCAGCACCCAGAGGAGGGACCCCCTCTCTGGGGCCAACGTCCTGACTTTC,CASTQRRDPLSGANVLTF
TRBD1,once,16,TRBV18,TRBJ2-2,TGTGCCAGCTCACCTGCCGGGACAGGGTACACCGGGGAGCTGTTTTTT,CASSPAGTGYTGELFF
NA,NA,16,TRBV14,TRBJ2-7,TGTGCCAGCAGCCAGCTAGTGGTGTCCTGGTGCTACGAGCAGTACTTC,CASSQLVVSWCYEQYF
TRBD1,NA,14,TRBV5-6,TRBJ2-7,TGTGCCAGCAGCTTGAAGACAGGGCCCTACGAGCAGTACTTC,CASSLKTGPYEQYF
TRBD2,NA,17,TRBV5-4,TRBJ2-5,TGTGCCAGCAACTTGGCTTCCGGGACTAGCGGGGGGGAGACCCAGTACTTC,CASNLASGTSGGETQYF
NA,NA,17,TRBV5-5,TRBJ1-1,TGTGCCAGCAGCCCAACCCCCCGGGGGGGCAGCGGCACTGAAGCTTTCTTT,CASSPTPRGGSGTEAFF
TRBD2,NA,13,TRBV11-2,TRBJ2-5,TGTGCCAGCAGCCCAGGACTAGGAAAGACCCAGTACTTC,CASSPGLGKTQYF
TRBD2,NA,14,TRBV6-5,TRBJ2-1,TGTGCCAGCAGAGGGGGACTAGCGGGGGGGCCGCAGTTCTTC,CASRGGLAGGPQFF
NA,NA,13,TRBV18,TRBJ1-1,TGTGCCAGCTCACCGACACAGGGAGCTGAAGCTTTCTTT,CASSPTQGAEAFF
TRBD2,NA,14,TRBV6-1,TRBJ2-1,TGTGCCAGCAGTTTCAGCGGGGGTGGGGATGAGCAGTTCTTC,CASSFSGGGDEQFF
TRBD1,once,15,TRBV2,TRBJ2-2,TGTGCCAGCAGTGCGGACAGGGCGGTCACCGGGGAGCTGTTTTTT,CASSADRAVTGELFF
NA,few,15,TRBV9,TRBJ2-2,TGTGCCAGCAGCGTAGGGGGGCTGGGTACCGGGGAGCTGTTTTTT,CASSVGGLGTGELFF
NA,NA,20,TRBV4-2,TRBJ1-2,TGTGCCAGCAGCCAAGAACTCGATGGTCCTGGCTACGGGGGAGCCTATGGCTACACCTTC,CASSQELDGPGYGGAYGYTF
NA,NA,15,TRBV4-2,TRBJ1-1,TGTGCCAGCAGCCAAGACTGGGAGAGGGTGACTGAAGCTTTCTTT,CASSQDWERVTEAFF
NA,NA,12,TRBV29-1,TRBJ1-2,TGCAGCGTTGTTCCGGGGGACTATGGCTACACCTTC,CSVVPGDYGYTF
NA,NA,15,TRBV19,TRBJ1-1,TGTGCCAGTACCCCGGCGAGACTGCAGAACACTGAAGCTTTCTTT,CASTPARLQNTEAFF
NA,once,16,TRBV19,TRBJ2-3,TGTGCCAGTAGGCGCCCCGGTGGGCCAGCCACAGATACGCAGTATTTT,CASRRPGGPATDTQYF
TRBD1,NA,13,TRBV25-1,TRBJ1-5,TGTGCCAGCGCTCAGGGGGACAATCAGCCCCAGCATTTT,CASAQGDNQPQHF
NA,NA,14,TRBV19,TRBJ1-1,TGTGCCAGTACCCAATTGGGGGGATTGACTGAAGCTTTCTTT,CASTQLGGLTEAFF
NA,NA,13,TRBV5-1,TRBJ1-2,TGCGCCAGCAGCTTGGACAGTAACTATGGCTACACCTTC,CASSLDSNYGYTF
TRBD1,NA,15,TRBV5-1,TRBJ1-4,TGCGCCAGCAGCACCTTCAGGGGGCAGGAAGAAAAACTGTCTTTT,CASSTFRGQEEKLSF